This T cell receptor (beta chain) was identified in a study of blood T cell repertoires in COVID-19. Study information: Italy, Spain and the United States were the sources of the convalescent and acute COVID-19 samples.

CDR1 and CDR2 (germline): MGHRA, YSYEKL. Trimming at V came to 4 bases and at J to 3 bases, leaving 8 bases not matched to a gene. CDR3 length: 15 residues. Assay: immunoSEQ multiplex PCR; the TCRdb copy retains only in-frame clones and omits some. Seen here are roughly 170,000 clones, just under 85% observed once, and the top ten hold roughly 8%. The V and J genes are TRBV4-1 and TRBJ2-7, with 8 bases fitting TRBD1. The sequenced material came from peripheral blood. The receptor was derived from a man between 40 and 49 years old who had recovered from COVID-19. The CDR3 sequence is CASSPSGQVFYEQYF. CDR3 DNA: TGCGCCAGCAGCCCGTCGGGACAGGTTTTCTACGAGCAGTACTTC.